The clone carrying this T cell receptor beta chain was found a few times. This CDR3 region has 16 residues. The ends were cut back, 6 bases at V and 3 bases at J, with 21 bases in the middle. Germline CDR1 MNHEY, CDR2 SVGEGT. The data stem from a study of blood T cells in healthy people across ages. A J-beta primer mix and a sample-barcoded 5' primer were used in a second PCR of roughly 6 to 11 cycles. Through a template-switch adaptor with 12 random nucleotides, each cDNA molecule received a tag. TCRdb fed the 5' RACE reads into MiXCR, producing one record per CDR3 protein. The sample has hundreds of thousands of distinct CDR3 sequences; around 48% are singletons.

The chain has TRBV6-2 or TRBV6-3 and TRBJ2-7; TRBD2 might be the D (6 bases). Specimen: blood. The TCR comes from a woman in her sixties or seventies in good health. In nucleotides, the CDR3 is TGTGCCAGCAGGGAGCGCGGCGGGAACCCGATCTACGAGCAGTACTTC. As protein: CASRERGGNPIYEQYF.